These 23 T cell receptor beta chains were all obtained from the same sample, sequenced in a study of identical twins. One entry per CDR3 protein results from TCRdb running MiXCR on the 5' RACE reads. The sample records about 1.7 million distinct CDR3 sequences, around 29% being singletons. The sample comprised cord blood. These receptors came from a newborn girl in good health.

CDR3 in amino acids: CASSRISSYNSPLHF. The DNA for the CDR3 is TGTGCCAGCAGTCGCATCAGCTCCTATAATTCACCCCTCCACTTT. The chain has TRBV27 and TRBJ1-6; no definite D call. Trimming shortened V by 5 bases and J by 0 bases, and 8 bases separated the two germline ends. This CDR3 region has 15 residues. Germline CDR1 is MNHEY and CDR2 is SMNVEV (reference sequence).

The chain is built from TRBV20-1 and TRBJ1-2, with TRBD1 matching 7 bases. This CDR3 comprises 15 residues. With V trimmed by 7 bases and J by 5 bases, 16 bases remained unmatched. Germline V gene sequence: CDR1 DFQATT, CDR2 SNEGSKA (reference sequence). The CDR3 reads CSVILLDRSPYGYTF. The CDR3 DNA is TGCAGTGTCATATTGTTGGACAGGTCACCGTATGGCTACACCTTC.

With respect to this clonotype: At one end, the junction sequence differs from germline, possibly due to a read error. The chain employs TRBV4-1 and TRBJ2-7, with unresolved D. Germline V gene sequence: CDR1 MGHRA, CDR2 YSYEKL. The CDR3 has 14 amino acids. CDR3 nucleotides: TGTGCCAGCAGCCAAGGTCCCGGTACCTACGAGCAGTACTTC. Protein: CASSQGPGTYEQYF.

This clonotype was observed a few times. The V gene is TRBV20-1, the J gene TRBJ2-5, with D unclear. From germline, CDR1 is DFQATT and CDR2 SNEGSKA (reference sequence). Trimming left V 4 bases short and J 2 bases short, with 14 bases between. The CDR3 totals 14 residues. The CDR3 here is CSATPWWRQETQYF. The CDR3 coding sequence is TGCAGTGCTACGCCTTGGTGGCGGCAAGAGACCCAGTACTTC.

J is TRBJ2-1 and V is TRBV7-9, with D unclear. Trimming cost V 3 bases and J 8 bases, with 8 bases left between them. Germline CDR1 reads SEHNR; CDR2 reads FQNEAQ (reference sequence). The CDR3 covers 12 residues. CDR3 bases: TGTGCCAGCAGCTTGAGTATACATGAGCAGTTCTTC. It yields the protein CASSLSIHEQFF.

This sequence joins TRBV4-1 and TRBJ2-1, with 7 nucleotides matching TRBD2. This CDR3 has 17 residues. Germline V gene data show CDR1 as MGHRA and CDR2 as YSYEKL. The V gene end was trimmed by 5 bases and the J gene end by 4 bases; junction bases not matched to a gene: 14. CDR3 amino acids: CASSRGGRAGAYNEQFF. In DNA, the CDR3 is TGCGCCAGCAGCAGAGGCGGTAGGGCGGGAGCTTACAATGAGCAGTTCTTC.

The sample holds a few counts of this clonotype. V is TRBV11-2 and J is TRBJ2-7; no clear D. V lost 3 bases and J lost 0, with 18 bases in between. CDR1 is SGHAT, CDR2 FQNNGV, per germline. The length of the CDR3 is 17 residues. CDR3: CASSLYSLTGYSYEQYF. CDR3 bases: TGTGCCAGCAGCTTGTACTCTCTGACTGGGTACTCCTACGAGCAGTACTTC.

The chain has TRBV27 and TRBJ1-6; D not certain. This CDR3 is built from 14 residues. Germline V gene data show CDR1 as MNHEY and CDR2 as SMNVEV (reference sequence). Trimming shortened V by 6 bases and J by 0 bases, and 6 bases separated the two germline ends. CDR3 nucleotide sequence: TGTGCCAGCAGACCCGACTCCTATAATTCACCCCTCCACTTT. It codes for CASRPDSYNSPLHF.

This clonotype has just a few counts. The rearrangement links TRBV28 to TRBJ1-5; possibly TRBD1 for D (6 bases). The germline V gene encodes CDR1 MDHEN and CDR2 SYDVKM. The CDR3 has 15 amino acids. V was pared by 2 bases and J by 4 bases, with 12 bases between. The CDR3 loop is CASSLGDRRNQPQHF. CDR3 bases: TGTGCCAGCAGTTTAGGCGACAGGAGGAATCAGCCCCAGCATTTT.

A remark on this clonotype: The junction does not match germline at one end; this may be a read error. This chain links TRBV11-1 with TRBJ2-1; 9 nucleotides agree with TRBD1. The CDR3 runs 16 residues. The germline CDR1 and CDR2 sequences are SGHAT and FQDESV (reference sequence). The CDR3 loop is CVSSLSPRGQGNEQFF. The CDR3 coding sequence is TGTGTCAGCAGCTTAAGTCCCCGAGGACAGGGGAATGAGCAGTTCTTC.

This CDR3 reads CASSRLAGEGFEQYF. CDR3 coding DNA: TGTGCCAGCAGCCGACTAGCGGGAGAAGGGTTCGAGCAGTACTTC. The V gene is TRBV7-2, the J gene TRBJ2-4, with TRBD2 matching over 12 bases. Near its end, the DNA agrees better with TRBJ2-7, so the J call may be wrong. The CDR3 has 15 residues. CDR1 and CDR2 (germline): SGHTA, FQGNSA.

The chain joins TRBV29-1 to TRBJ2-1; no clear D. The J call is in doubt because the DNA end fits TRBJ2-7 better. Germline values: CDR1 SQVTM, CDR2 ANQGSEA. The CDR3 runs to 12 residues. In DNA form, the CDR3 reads TGCAGCGTTGCGGCTACCTACAATGAGCAGTACTTC. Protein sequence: CSVAATYNEQYF.

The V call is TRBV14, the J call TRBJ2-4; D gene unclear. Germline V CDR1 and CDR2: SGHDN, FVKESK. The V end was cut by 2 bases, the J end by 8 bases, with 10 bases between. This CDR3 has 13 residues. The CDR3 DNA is TGTGCCAGCAGCCAAAAATCGTGGGACATTCAGTACTTC. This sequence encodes CASSQKSWDIQYF.

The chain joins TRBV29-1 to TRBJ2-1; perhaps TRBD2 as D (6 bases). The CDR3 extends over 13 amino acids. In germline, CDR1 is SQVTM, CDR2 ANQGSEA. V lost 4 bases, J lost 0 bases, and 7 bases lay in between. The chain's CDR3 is CSVASDSYNEQFF. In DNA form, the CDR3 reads TGCAGCGTTGCTAGCGACTCCTACAATGAGCAGTTCTTC.

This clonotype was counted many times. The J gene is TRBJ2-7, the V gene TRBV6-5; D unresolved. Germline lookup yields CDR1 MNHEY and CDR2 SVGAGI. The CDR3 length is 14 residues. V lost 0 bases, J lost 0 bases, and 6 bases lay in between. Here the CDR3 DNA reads TGTGCCAGCAGTTACTCCGGCAGCTCCTACGAGCAGTACTTC. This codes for CASSYSGSSYEQYF.

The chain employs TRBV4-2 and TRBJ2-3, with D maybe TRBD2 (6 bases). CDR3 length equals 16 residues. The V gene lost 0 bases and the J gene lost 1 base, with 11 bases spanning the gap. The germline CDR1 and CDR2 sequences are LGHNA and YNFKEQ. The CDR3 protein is CASSQDRRLGTDTQYF. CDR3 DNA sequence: TGTGCCAGCAGCCAAGATCGAAGACTAGGCACAGATACGCAGTATTTT.

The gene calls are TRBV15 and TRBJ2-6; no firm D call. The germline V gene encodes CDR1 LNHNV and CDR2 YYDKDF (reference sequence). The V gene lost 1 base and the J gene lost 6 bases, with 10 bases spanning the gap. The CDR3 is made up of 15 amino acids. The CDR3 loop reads CATSRAPSQANVLTF. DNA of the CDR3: TGTGCCACCAGCAGAGCTCCTTCCCAGGCCAACGTCCTGACTTTC.

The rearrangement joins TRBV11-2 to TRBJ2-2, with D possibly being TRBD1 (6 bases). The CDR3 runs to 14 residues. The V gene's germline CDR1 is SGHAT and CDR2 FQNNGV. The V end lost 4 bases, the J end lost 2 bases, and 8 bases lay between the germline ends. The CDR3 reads CASSWTVNTGELFF. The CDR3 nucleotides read TGTGCCAGCAGCTGGACAGTTAACACCGGGGAGCTGTTTTTT.

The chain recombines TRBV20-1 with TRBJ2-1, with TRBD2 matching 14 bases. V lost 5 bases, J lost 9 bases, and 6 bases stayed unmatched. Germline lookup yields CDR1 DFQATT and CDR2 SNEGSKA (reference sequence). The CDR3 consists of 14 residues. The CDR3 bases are TGCAGTGCTCTTGGGACTAGCGGGGGCAGTGAGCAGTTCTTC. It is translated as CSALGTSGGSEQFF.

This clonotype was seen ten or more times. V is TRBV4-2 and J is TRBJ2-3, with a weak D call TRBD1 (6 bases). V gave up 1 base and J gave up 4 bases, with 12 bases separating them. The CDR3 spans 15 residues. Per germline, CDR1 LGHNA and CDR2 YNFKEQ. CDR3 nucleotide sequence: TGTGCCAGCAGCCAAGTCCCAGGGGCGCCAGATACGCAGTATTTT. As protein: CASSQVPGAPDTQYF.

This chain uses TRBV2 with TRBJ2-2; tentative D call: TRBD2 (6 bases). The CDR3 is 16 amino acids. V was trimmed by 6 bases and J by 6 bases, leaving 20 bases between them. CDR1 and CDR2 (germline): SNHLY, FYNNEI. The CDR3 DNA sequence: TGTGCCAGCAGAGGAACTCTAGCGTCACTATCCGGGGAGCTGTTTTTT. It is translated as CASRGTLASLSGELFF.

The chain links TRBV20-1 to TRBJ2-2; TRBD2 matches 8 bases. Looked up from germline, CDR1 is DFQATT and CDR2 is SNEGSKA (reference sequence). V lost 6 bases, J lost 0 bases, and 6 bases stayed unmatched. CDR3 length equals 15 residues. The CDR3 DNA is TGCAGTGCCTCGGCGGGAGGCTCGAACACCGGGGAGCTGTTTTTT. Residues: CSASAGGSNTGELFF.

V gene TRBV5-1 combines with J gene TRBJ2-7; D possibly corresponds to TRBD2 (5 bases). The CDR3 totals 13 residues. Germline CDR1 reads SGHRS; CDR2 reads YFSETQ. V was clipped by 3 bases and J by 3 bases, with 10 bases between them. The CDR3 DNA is TGCGCCAGCAGCTCCGGGATTAACTACGAGCAGTACTTC. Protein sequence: CASSSGINYEQYF.